A single TCR beta chain is shown here with its context. Its antigen is not identified. The donors, nominally healthy at sampling, likely had unrecorded immune exposures. This entry belongs to a study of cytomegalovirus exposure and HLA in healthy donors. The study ran its PCR with 60 Vbeta and 13 Jbeta primers. Assay used: immunoSEQ multiplex PCR; TCRdb lists only in-frame clones, some missing. The sample lists about 160,000 clones; around 85% were seen once. Notes on the study in general: TCR beta V segments were, for the most part, productive about 87% or about 30% of the time in an earlier analysis. HLA-A and HLA-B allele assignments for most subjects were reportedly predicted accurately using TCR beta sequences. In a later analysis, at a false discovery rate of 0.05, 15,000 to 20,000 TCR beta sequences were associated with HLA alleles.

The source material was PBMCs. The clonotype comes from a woman aged 30 to 39 in good health and CMV-seronegative.

The CDR3 region has the DNA TGTGCCAGCAGCTTAGGCCAGTCTGGAAACACCATATATTTT. It encodes CASSLGQSGNTIYF. The chain recombines TRBV7-9 with TRBJ1-3; D is ambiguous. This CDR3 has 14 amino acids. Germline-derived CDR1 and CDR2 are SEHNR and FQNEAQ (reference sequence). Between the trimmed V and J ends, which lost 1 base and 1 base, there was a span of 5 bases.